These 11 T cell receptor beta chains came from one sample sequenced in a study of T cells in Graves' hyperthyroidism and ophthalmopathy. Template material for amplifying TCR beta CDR3 regions consisted of RNA transcripts. TCR CDR3 underwent first-round RT-PCR with the HTBI primer set. TCRdb redid the calling of the multiplex PCR reads with MiXCR, one entry per CDR3 protein. Of about 500,000 distinct CDR3 sequences in the sample, about 16% were seen once. The sample consisted of blood. The receptors were sampled from a woman aged 30 to 39 with Graves' ophthalmopathy.

The chain couples TRBV18 to TRBJ2-3; 9 bases are a match to TRBD2. The CDR3 spans 17 residues. J lost 4 bases, V lost 2 bases, and 10 bases had no gene match. CDR1 and CDR2 from the germline V gene are KGHSH and LQKENI. The CDR3 loop is CASSPSAGGTAPDTQYF. CDR3 DNA sequence: TGTGCCAGCTCACCATCCGCGGGGGGGACCGCCCCAGATACGCAGTATTTT.

This clonotype was observed at least ten times. CDR3 in amino acids: CASSFQVPGGNEQFF. The CDR3 nucleotides read TGTGCCAGCAGTTTCCAGGTACCGGGAGGGAATGAGCAGTTCTTC. The chain links TRBV27 to TRBJ2-1; 8 bases are a match to TRBD2. Trimming cost V 3 bases and J 7 bases; bases outside gene matches: 8. Germline V gene sequence: CDR1 MNHEY, CDR2 SMNVEV (reference sequence). The CDR3 loop spans 15 amino acids.

This clonotype has just a few counts. The chain carries TRBV6-5 and TRBJ2-1; no clear D. The CDR3 has 12 amino acids. Germline CDR1 MNHEY, CDR2 SVGAGI. Trimming cost V 1 base and J 9 bases, with 7 bases left between them. The DNA for the CDR3 is TGTGCCAGCAGTTACTTGTCCCCTGAGCAGTTCTTC. It yields the protein CASSYLSPEQFF.

This clonotype was seen at least ten times. V is TRBV5-8 and J is TRBJ1-1; a possible D gene is TRBD1 (5 bases). V lost 0 bases and J 7 bases, leaving 10 bases between the germline ends. This CDR3 is built from 13 residues. CDR1 is SGHTS and CDR2 is YDEGEE in the germline V gene. CDR3 loop: CASSLDLQGEAFF. CDR3 coding DNA: TGTGCCAGCAGCTTGGATCTCCAGGGTGAAGCTTTCTTT. Looking up the rest from reference TRBV5-8 and TRBJ1-1 gives the full variable domain: EAGVTQSPTHLIKTRGQQATLRCSPISGHTSVYWYQQALGLGLQFLLWYDEGEERNRGNFPPRFSGRQFPNYSSELNVNALELEDSALYLCASSLDLQGEAFFGQGTRLTVV.

This clonotype came up many times. This rearrangement joins TRBV28 to TRBJ2-2; 12 nucleotides align to TRBD2. The ends lost 8 bases at V and 5 bases at J; junction bases unmatched: 3. This CDR3 region has 14 residues. Germline values: CDR1 MDHEN, CDR2 SYDVKM. CDR3 residues: CASGLAGGTGELFF. CDR3 sequence (DNA): TGTGCCAGCGGCCTAGCGGGAGGGACCGGGGAGCTGTTTTTT. The whole variable domain, remainder taken from reference TRBV28 and TRBJ2-2, is DVKVTQSSRYLVKRTGEKVFLECVQDMDHENMFWYRQDPGLGLRLIYFSYDVKMKEKGDIPEGYSVSREKKERFSLILESASTNQTSMYLCASGLAGGTGELFFGEGSRLTVL.

Many counts were recorded for this clonotype. The rearrangement joins TRBV28 to TRBJ2-7; D is unclear. The CDR3 is 12 amino acids. Germline V CDR1 and CDR2: MDHEN, SYDVKM. Trimming stripped 5 bases from V and 0 bases from J, with 5 bases between. CDR3 residues: CASSPNSYEQYF. The CDR3, as DNA: TGTGCCAGCAGTCCGAACTCCTACGAGCAGTACTTC.

V and J are TRBV19 and TRBJ2-7; 8 bases are a match to TRBD1. Germline V gene data show CDR1 as LNHDA and CDR2 as SQIVND (reference sequence). The CDR3 is 16 amino acids. Trimming cost V 1 base and J 2 bases; bases outside gene matches: 7. The CDR3 protein is CASSIGGRGLAYEQYF. CDR3 in DNA: TGTGCCAGTAGTATAGGCGGCAGGGGGCTGGCCTACGAGCAGTACTTC.

The chain is built from TRBV6-2 or TRBV6-3 and TRBJ2-4; no firm D call. This CDR3 has 13 residues. Trimming cost V 4 bases and J 9 bases, with 13 bases left between them. Germline-derived CDR1 and CDR2 are MNHEY and SVGEGT. The CDR3 DNA reads TGTGCCAGCAGTTTTCCCCCCGGTCGCATTCAGTACTTC. It is translated as CASSFPPGRIQYF.

The table lists this clonotype with many counts. The chain has TRBV29-1 and TRBJ2-3; D may be TRBD2 (5 bases). CDR3 length: 16 residues. Germline values: CDR1 SQVTM, CDR2 ANQGSEA. Trimming pared 4 bases from V and 0 bases from J, leaving 17 bases between. CDR3 coding DNA: TGCAGCGTTGCTGGGTTGCCAGCGGATAGCACAGATACGCAGTATTTT. Amino acids: CSVAGLPADSTDTQYF.

V usage is TRBV11-2 and J usage is TRBJ2-3; D is possibly TRBD2 (5 bases). The CDR3 extends over 14 amino acids. Trimming stripped 1 base from V and 6 bases from J, with 11 bases between. Germline assignment: CDR1 SGHAT and CDR2 FQNNGV. The CDR3 bases are TGTGCCAGCAGCTTAGCCGGGGTCTGGGATACGCAGTATTTT. This sequence encodes CASSLAGVWDTQYF.

In regard to this clonotype: The junction and the germline gene differ at one end; a read error may be behind it. The chain employs TRBV28 and TRBJ1-2, with D uncertain. The CDR3 is 13 residues long. Per germline, CDR1 MDHEN and CDR2 SYDVKM. In DNA, the CDR3 is TGTGCCGGCAGTTTATCAGTTAACTATGGCTACACCTTC. Its protein is CAGSLSVNYGYTF.